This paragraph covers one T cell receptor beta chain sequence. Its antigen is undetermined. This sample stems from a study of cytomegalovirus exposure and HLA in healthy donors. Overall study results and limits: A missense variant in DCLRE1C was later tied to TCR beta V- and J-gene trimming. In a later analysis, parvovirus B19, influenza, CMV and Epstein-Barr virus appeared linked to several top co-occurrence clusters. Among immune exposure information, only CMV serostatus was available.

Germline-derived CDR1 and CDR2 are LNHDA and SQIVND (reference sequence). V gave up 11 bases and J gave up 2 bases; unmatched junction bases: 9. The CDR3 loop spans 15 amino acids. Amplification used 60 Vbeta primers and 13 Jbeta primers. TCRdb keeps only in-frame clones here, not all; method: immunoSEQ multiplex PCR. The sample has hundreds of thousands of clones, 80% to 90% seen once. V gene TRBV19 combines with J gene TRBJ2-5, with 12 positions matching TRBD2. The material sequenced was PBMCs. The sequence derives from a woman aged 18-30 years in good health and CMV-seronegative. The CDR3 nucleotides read TGTGCCTGTTCTAGCGGGGGGGCCTGGCAAGAGACCCAGTACTTC. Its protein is CACSSGGAWQETQYF.